This T cell receptor beta chain is from a study of neoadjuvant nivolumab and ipilimumab in lung cancer. Trimming took off 2 bases at V and 10 bases at J, with 15 bases between the two ends. The CDR3 totals 12 residues. Germline loops: CDR1 GTSNPN, CDR2 SVGIG (reference sequence). Some clones are missing from TCRdb's copy, which holds only in-frame ones; the method was immunoSEQ multiplex PCR. The sample has about 18,000 clones; around 80% are singletons. The sequence was obtained from an adult with non-small cell lung cancer. The chain combines TRBV30 with TRBJ2-7; D may be TRBD1 (5 bases). The sequencing used tumor tissue, collected after neoadjuvant nivolumab, alone or with ipilimumab, at or shortly before surgery. The CDR3 DNA reads TGTGCCTGGAGTAACTTACAGGTACATCAGTACTTC. Translating gives CAWSNLQVHQYF.